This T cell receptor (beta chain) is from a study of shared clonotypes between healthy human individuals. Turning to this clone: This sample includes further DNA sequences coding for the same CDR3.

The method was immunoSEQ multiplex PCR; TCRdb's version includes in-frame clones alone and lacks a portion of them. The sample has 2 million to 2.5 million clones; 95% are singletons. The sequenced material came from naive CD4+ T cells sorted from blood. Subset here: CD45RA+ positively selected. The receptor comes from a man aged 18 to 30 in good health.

CDR3 sequence reads: CASSLSVNTEAFF. The DNA for the CDR3 is TGCGCCAGCAGCTTGTCAGTGAACACTGAAGCTTTCTTT. This chain uses TRBV5-1 with TRBJ1-1, with D unresolved. This CDR3 has 13 amino acids. V was cut by 1 base and J by 0 bases, with 4 bases left in between. The germline V gene encodes CDR1 SGHRS and CDR2 YFSETQ.